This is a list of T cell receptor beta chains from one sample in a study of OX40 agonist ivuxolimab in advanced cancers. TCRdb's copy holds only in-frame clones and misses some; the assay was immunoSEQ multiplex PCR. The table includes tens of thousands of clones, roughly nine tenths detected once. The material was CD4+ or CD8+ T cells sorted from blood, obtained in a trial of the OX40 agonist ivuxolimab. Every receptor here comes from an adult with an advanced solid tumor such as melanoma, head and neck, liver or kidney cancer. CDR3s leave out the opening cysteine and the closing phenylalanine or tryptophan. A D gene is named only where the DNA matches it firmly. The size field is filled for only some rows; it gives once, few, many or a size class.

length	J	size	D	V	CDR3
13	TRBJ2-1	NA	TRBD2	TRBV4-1	ASSQGGLAGREQF
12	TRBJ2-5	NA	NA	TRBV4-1	ASSQRGSGETQY
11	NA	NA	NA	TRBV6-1	ASSEVHLYEQY
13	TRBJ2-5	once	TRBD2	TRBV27	ASSLLAGMRETQY
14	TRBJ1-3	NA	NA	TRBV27	ASSSKDSSSGNTIY
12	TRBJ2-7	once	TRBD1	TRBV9	ASSPRGQGYEQY
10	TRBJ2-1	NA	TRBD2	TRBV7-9	ASSLGLVEQF
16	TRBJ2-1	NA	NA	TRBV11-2	ASSPLGVQGGNYNEQF
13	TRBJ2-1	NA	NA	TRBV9	ASSVARGQYNEQF
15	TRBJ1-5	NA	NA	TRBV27	ASSTLDSFYSNQPQH
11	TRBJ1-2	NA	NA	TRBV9	ASSEGLATFFT
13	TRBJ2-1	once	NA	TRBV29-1	SVEGKSSSYNEQF
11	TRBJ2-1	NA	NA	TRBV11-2	ASIGKSYNEQF
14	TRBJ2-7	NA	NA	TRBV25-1	ASSEYRQGNSYEQY
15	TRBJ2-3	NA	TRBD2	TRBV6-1	ASSGLAGGLSTDTQY
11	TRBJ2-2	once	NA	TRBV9	ASSSPGTGELF
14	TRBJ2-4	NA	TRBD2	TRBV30	ASRTSGSPAKNIQY
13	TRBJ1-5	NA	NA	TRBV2	ASSPTGYPNQPQH
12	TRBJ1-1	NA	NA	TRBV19	ASTYTSLSPEAF
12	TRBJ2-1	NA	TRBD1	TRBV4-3	ASSQDGTGHEQF
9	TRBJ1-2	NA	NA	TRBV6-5	AVRGAWGYT
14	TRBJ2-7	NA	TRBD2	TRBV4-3	ASSPGEGIAGDEQY
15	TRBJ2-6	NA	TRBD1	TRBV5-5	ASRSGTGATGANVLT
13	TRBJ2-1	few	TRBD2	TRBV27	ASRGGEAVRNEQF
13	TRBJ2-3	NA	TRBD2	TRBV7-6	ASSEREPFTDTQY
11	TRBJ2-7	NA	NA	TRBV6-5	ASSYSSLYEQY